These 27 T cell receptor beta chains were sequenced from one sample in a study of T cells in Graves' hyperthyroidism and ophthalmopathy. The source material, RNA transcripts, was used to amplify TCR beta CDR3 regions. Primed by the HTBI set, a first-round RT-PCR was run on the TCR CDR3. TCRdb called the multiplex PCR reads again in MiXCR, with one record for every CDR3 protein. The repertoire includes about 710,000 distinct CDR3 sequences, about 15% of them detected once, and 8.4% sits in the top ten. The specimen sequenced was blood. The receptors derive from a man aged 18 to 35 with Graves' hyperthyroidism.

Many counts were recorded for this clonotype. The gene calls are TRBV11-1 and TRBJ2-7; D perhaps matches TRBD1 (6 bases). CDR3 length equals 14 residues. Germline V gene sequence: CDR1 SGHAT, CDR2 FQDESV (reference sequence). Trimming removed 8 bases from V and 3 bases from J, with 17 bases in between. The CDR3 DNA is TGTGCCAGCGGAAACAGGGCACTAGACTACGAGCAGTACTTC. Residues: CASGNRALDYEQYF.

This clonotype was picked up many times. The DNA for the CDR3 is TGTGCCAGCAGCAAATTAGCGGGGTACAATGAGCAGTTCTTC. Protein: CASSKLAGYNEQFF. The rearrangement joins TRBV12-3 or TRBV12-4 to TRBJ2-1; 8 nucleotides align to TRBD2. V gave up 6 bases and J gave up 4 bases; unmatched junction bases: 5. The CDR3 contains 14 residues.

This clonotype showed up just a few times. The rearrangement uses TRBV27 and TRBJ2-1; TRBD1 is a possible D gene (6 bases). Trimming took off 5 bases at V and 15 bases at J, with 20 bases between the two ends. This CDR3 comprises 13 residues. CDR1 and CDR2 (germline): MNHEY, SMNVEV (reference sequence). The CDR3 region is CASSPSTGLGAFF. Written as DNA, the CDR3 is TGTGCCAGCAGTCCGTCAACAGGGTTGGGGGCGTTCTTC.

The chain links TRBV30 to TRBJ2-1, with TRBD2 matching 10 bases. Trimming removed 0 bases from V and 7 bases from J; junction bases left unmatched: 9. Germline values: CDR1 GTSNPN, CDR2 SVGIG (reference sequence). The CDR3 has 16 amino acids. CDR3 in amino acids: CAWSVQSGRARNEQFF. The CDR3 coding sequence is TGTGCCTGGAGTGTACAGAGCGGGAGGGCCCGTAATGAGCAGTTCTTC.

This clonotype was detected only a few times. As DNA, the CDR3 is TGTGCCAGCAGTTTATTGGGGACTTATTCAGAGAATCAGCCCCAGCATTTT. It specifies CASSLLGTYSENQPQHF. The chain carries TRBV28 and TRBJ1-5; perhaps TRBD1 as D (5 bases). The V and J ends lost 1 base and 4 bases respectively, with 17 bases between them. Germline V gene lookup returns CDR1 MDHEN and CDR2 SYDVKM. CDR3 length: 17 residues.

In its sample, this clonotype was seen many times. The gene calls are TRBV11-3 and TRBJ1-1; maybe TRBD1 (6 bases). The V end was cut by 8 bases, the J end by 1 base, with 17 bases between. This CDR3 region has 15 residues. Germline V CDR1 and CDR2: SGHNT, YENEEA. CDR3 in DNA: TGTGCCAGCGAGCTTAGCGGACAGTCGAACACTGAAGCTTTCTTT. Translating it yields CASELSGQSNTEAFF.

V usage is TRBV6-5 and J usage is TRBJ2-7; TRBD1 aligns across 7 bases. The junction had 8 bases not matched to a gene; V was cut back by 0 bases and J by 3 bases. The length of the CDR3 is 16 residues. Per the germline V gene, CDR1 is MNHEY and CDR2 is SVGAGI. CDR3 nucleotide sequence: TGTGCCAGCAGTTACTCGACAGGGACGATACACTACGAGCAGTACTTC. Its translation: CASSYSTGTIHYEQYF.

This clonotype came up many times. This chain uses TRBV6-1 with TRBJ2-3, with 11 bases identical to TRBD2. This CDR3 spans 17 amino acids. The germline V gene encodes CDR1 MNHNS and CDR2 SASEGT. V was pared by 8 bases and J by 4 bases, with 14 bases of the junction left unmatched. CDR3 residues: CASSDSSGRPSPDTQYF. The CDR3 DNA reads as TGTGCCAGCTCCGACTCTAGCGGGAGGCCCTCCCCAGATACGCAGTATTTT.

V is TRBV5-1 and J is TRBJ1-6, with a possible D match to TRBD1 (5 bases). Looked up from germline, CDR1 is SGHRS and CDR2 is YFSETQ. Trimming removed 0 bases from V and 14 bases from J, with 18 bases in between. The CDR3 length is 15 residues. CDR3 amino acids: CASSLAGQGWSTLHF. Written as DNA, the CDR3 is TGCGCCAGCAGCTTGGCCGGGCAGGGATGGTCAACCCTCCACTTT.

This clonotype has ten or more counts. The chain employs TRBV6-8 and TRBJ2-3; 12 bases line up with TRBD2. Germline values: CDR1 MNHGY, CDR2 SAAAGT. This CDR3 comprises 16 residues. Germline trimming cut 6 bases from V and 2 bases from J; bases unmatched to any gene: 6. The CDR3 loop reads CASRTSGSASTDTQYF. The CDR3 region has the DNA TGTGCCAGCAGGACTAGCGGGAGCGCGTCCACAGATACGCAGTATTTT.

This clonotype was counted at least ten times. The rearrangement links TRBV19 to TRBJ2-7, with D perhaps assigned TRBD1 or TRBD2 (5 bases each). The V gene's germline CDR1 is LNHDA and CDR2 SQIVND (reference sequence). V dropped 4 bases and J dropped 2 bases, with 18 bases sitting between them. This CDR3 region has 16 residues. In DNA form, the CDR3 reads TGTGCCAGTAGTACTCTTCCGGGGCAGGGCCCCTACGAGCAGTACTTC. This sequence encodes CASSTLPGQGPYEQYF.

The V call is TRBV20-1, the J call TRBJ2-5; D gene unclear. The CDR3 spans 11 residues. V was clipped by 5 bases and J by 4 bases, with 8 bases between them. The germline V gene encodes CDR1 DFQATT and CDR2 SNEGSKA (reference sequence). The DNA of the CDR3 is TGCAGTGCTCAGCCCCCAGAGACCCAGTACTTC. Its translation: CSAQPPETQYF.

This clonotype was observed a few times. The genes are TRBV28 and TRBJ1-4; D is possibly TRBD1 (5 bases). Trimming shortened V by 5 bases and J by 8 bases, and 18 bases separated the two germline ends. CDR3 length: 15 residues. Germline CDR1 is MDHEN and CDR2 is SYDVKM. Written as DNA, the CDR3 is TGTGCCAGCAGTGCCTTCGGGACCACGGGGGAAAAACTGTTTTTT. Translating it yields CASSAFGTTGEKLFF.

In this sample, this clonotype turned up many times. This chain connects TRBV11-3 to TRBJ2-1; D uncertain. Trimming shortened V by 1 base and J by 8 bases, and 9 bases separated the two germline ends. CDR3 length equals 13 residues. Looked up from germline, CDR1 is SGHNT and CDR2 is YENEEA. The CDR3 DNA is TGTGCCAGCAGCTTAGGGCCCACTGATGAGCAGTTCTTC. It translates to CASSLGPTDEQFF.

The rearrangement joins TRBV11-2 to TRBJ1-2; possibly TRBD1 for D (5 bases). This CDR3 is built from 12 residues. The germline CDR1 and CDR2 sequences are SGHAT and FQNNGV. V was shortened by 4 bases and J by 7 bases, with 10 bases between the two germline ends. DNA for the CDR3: TGTGCCAGCAGCTCCCTAAGGGGTGGCTACACCTTC. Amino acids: CASSSLRGGYTF.

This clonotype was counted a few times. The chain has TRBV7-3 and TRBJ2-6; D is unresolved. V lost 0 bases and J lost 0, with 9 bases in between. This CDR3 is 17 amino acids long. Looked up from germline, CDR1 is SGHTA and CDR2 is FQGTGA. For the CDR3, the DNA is TGTGCCAGCAGCTTAACGTTACGGAGCTCTGGGGCCAACGTCCTGACTTTC. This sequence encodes CASSLTLRSSGANVLTF.

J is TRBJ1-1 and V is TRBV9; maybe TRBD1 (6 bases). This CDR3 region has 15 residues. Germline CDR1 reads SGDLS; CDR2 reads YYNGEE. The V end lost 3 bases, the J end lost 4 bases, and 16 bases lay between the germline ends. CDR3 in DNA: TGTGCCAGCAGCGCGTACACGGGGGGGCCCACTGAAGCTTTCTTT. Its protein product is CASSAYTGGPTEAFF.

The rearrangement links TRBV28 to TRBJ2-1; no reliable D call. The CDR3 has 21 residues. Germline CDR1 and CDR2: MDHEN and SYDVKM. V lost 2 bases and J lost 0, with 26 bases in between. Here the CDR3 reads CASSLLRFVRTGQSSYNEQFF. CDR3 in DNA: TGTGCCAGCAGTTTACTTAGATTCGTACGGACCGGCCAGAGCTCCTACAATGAGCAGTTCTTC.

The CDR3 sequence is CASSPPGAGEGTQYF. The CDR3 DNA is TGTGCCAGCAGTCCTCCTGGGGCGGGAGAGGGTACGCAGTATTTT. The chain carries TRBV12-3 or TRBV12-4 and TRBJ2-3, with TRBD2 matching over 7 bases. V lost 5 bases to trimming and J lost 8 bases; unmatched junction nucleotides: 13. The CDR3 spans 15 residues.

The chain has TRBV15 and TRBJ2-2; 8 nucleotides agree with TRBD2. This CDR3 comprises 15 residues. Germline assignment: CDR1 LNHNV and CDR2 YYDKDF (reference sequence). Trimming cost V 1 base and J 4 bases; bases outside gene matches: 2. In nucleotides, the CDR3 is TGTGCCACCAGCAGAGCCAGCGGGAGCACCGGGGAGCTGTTTTTT. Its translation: CATSRASGSTGELFF.

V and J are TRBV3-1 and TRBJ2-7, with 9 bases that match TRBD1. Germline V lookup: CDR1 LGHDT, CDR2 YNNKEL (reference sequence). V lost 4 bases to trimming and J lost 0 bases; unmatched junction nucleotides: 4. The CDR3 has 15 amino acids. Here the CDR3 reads CASSPGTGTSYEQYF. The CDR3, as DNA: TGTGCCAGCAGCCCTGGGACAGGGACCTCCTACGAGCAGTACTTC.

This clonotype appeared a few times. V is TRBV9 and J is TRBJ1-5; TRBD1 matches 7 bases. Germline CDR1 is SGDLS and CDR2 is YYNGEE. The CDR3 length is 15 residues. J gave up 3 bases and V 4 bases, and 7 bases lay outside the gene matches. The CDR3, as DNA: TGTGCCAGCAGCAGCTCCGGGACAGACAATCAGCCCCAGCATTTT. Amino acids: CASSSSGTDNQPQHF. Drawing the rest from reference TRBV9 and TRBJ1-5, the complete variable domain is DSGVTQTPKHLITATGQRVTLRCSPRSGDLSVYWYQQSLDQGLQFLIQYYNGEERAKGNILERFSAQQFPDLHSELNLSSLELGDSALYFCASSSSGTDNQPQHFGDGTRLSIL.

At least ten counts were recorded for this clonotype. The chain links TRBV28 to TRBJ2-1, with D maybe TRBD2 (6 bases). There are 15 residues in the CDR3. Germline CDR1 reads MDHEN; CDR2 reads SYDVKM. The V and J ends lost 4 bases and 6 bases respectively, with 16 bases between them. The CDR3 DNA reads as TGTGCCAGCAGTTCCCCTCAGGTGGGACTCAATGAGCAGTTCTTC. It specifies CASSSPQVGLNEQFF.

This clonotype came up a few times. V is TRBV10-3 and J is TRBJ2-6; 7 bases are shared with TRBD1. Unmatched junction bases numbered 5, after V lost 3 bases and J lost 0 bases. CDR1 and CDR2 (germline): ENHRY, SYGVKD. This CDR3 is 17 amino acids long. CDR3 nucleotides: TGTGCCATCAGTGACAGGGGGTTAAGCTCTGGGGCCAACGTCCTGACTTTC. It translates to CAISDRGLSSGANVLTF.

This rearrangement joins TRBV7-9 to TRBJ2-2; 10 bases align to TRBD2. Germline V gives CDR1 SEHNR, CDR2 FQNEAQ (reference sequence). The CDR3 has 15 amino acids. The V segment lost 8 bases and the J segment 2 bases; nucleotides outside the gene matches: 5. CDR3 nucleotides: TGTGCCAGCGTCGGGACTAGCGCTAACACCGGGGAGCTGTTTTTT. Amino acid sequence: CASVGTSANTGELFF. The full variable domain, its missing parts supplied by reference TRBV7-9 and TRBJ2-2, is DTGVSQNPRHKITKRGQNVTFRCDPISEHNRLYWYRQTLGQGPEFLTYFQNEAQLEKSRLLSDRFSAERPKGSFSTLEIQRTEQGDSAMYLCASVGTSANTGELFFGEGSRLTVL.

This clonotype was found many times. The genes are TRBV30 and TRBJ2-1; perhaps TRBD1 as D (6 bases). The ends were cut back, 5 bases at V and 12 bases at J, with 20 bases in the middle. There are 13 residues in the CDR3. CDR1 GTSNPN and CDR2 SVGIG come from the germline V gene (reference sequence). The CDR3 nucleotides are TGTGCCTGGGGGTCTGGGGGCCCCGAGCGGCAGTTCTTC. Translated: CAWGSGGPERQFF.

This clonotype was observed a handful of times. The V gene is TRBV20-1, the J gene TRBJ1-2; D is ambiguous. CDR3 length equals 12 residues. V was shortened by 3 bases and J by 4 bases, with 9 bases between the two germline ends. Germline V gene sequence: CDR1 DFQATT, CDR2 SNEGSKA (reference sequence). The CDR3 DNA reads TGCAGTGCTAGCGGGCAGATCTATGGCTACACCTTC. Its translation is CSASGQIYGYTF.